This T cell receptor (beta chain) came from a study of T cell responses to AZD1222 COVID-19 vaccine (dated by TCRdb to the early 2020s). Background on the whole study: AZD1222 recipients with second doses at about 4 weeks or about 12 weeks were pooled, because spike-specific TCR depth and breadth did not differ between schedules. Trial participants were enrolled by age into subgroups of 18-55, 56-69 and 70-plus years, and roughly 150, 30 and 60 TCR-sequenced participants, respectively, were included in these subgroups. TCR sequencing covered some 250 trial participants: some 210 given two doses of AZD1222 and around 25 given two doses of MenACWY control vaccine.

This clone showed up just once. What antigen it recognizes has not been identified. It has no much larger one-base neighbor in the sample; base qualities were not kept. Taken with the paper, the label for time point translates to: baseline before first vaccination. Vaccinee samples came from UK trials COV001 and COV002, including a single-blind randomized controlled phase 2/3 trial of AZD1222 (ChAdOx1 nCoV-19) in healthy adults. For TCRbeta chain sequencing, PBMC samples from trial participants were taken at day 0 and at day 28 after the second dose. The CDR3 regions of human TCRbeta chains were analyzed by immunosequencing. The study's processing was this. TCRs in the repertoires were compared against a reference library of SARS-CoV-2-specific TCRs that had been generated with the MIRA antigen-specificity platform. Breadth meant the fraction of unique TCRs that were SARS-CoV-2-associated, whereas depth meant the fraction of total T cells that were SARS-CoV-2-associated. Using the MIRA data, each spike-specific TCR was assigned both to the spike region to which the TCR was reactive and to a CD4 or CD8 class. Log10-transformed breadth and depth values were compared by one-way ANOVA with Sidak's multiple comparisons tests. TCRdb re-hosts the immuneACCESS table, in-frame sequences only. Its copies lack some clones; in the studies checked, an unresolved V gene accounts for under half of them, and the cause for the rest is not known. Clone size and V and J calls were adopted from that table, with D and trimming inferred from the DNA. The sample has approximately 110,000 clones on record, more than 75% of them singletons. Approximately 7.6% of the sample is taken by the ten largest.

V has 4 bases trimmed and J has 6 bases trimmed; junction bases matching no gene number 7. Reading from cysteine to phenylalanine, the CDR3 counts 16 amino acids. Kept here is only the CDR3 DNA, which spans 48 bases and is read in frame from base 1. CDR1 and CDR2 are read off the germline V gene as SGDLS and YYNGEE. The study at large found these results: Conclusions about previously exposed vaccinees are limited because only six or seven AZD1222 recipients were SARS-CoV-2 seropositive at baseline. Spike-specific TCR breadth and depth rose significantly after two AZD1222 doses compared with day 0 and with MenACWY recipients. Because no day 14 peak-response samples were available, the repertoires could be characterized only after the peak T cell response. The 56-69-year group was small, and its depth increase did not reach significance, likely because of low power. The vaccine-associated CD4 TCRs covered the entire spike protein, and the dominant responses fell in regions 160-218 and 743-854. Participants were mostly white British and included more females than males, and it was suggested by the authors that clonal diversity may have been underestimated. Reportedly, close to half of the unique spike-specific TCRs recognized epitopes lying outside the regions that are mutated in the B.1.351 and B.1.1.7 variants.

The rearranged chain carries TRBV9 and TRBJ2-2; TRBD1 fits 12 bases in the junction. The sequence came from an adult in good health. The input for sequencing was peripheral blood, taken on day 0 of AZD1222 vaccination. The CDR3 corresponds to CASSPLGQGASGELFF. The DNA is TGTGCCAGCAGCCCCTTGGGACAGGGGGCGTCCGGGGAGCTGTTTTTT.